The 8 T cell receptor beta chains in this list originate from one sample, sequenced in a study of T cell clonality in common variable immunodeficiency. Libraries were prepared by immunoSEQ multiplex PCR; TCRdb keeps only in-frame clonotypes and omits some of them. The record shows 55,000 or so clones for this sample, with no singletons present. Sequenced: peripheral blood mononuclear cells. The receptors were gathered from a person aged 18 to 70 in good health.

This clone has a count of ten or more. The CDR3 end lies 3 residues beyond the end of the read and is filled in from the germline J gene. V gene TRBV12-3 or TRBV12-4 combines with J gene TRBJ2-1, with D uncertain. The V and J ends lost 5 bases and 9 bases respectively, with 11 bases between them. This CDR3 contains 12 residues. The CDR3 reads CASSQRQSEQFF. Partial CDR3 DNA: TGTGCCAGCAGTCAAAGGCAGAGTGAG.

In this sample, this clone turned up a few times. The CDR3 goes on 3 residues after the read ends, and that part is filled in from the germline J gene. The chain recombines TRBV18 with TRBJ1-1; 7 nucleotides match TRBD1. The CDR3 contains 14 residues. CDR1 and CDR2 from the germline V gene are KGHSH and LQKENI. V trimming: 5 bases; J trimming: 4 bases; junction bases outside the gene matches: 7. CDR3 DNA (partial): TGTGCCAGCTCATCAGACAGGGTCGGCACTGAA. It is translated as CASSSDRVGTE. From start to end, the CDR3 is CASSSDRVGTEAFF.

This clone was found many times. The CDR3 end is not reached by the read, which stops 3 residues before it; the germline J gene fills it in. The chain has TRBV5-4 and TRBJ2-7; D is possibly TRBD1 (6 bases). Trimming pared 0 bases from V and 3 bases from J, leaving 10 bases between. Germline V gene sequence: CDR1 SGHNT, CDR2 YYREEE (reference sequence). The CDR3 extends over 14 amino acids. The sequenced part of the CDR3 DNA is TGTGCCAGCAGCTTGGTTGGGACACTCTACGAG. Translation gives CASSLVGTLYE. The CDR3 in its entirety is CASSLVGTLYEQYF.

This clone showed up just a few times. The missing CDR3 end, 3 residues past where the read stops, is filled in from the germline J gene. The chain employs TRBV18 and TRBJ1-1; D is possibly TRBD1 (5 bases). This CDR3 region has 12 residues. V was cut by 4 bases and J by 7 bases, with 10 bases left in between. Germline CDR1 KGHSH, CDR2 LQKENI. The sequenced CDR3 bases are TGTGCCAGCTCACTCCGGGGGAATGAA. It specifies CASSLRGNE. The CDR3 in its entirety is CASSLRGNEAFF.

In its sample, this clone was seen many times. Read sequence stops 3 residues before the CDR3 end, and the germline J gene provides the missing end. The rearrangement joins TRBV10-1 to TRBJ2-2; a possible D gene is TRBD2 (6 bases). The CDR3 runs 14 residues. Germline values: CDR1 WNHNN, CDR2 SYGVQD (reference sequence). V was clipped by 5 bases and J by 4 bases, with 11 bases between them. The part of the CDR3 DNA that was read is TGCGCCAGCAGTTTCGGGGGAGGCACCGGGGAG. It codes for CASSFGGGTGE. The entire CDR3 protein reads CASSFGGGTGELFF.

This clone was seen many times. Partial CDR3 DNA: TGTGCCAGTACGGCAGGTCTTGGCATCTACAATGAG. Translated, it gives CASTAGLGIYNE. The whole CDR3 region reads CASTAGLGIYNEQFF. The rearrangement uses TRBV19 and TRBJ2-1, with D hard to call. The read gets to within 3 residues of the CDR3 end, and the germline J gene fills in the rest. The V end was cut by 7 bases, the J end by 3 bases, with 16 bases between. Germline lookup yields CDR1 LNHDA and CDR2 SQIVND (reference sequence). This CDR3 is built from 15 residues.

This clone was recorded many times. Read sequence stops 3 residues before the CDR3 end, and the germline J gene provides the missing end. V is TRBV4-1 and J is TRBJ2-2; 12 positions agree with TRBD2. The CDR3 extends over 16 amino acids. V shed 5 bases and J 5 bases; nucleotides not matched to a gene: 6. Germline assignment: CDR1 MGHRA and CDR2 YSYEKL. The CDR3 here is CASSETSGGFTGELFF. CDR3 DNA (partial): TGCGCCAGCAGCGAAACTAGCGGGGGGTTTACCGGGGAG.

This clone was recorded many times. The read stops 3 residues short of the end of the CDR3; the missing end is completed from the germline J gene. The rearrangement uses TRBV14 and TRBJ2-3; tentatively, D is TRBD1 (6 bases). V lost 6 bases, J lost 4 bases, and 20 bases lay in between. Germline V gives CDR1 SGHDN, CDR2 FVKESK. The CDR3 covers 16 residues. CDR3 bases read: TGTGCCAGCAGTCAGACAGGAGCGGTTCGGGCAGATACG. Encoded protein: CASSQTGAVRADT. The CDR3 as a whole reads CASSQTGAVRADTQYF.